This T cell receptor (beta chain) was sequenced in a study of CD8 T cells in ankylosing spondylitis. Overall study findings and caveats: Clones linked to disease, bearing a CD8+ phenotype, were relatively rare in peripheral blood. Enrichment of disease-linked clones was reportedly significant in matched ankylosing spondylitis synovial fluid. There was a TCR beta motif, made of several highly homologous variants, that appeared characteristic of ankylosing spondylitis blood.

Libraries of TCR beta came from quantitative 5'-RACE with molecular barcodes. TCRdb ran MiXCR on the 5' RACE reads and lists one entry per CDR3 protein. This table has around 770,000 distinct CDR3 sequences, 12% appearing once. V was trimmed by 7 bases and J by 4 bases, leaving 7 bases between them. Looked up from germline, CDR1 is MDHEN and CDR2 is SYDVKM. The CDR3 totals 12 residues. This clonotype appeared a few times. Its antigen is currently unknown. The sequenced sample consisted of blood, either unsorted or a sorted T cell fraction (not recorded which). The rearrangement links TRBV28 to TRBJ1-4; no clear D. The sequence came from a male donor with ankylosing spondylitis. CDR3 nucleotides: TGTGCCAGCAATTCCTTTAATGAAAAACTGTTTTTT. Translating it yields CASNSFNEKLFF.